Reported below is one T cell receptor (beta chain). These data come from a study of blood T cell repertoires in COVID-19. At the level of the study: Some COVID-19 samples were acute and others convalescent; all came from the United States, Italy and Spain. The analysed material was cDNA or gDNA that came from T cells, B-cell-depleted T cells, or PBMCs.

Germline CDR1 SGHDT, CDR2 YYEEEE. J lost 5 bases, V lost 1 base, and 4 bases had no gene match. The CDR3 loop spans 16 amino acids. Authors' data handling: Quantification of nucleated cells was approximated via reference gene primer amplification. Using immunoSEQ multiplex PCR, the repertoire was profiled, and TCRdb retains in-frame clones only, with some absent. Clone size and the V and J calls come from that table; the DNA yielded D and trimming. The sample shows more than 95,000 clones, more than 80% of them seen only once. J is TRBJ1-6 and V is TRBV5-6; 9 bases map to TRBD1. The sequenced sample consisted of peripheral blood. This clonotype originated in a woman in her 70s with acute or convalescent COVID-19. The CDR3 nucleotides read TGTGCCAGCAGCTTGAGGGGACAGGGAGATAATTCACCCCTCCACTTT. This sequence encodes CASSLRGQGDNSPLHF.